This T cell receptor (beta chain) was obtained from a study of blood T cell repertoires in COVID-19. Study as a whole: Spain, Italy and the United States supplied samples that represented acute and convalescent COVID-19. Sample material is recorded as cDNA or gDNA derived from T cells, B-cell-depleted T cells, or PBMCs.

Methods used by the authors: Estimated nucleated cell counts came from reference gene primer amplification. The protocol was immunoSEQ multiplex PCR, while the TCRdb copy is restricted to in-frame clones and leaves out a portion. D and trimming were read from the DNA, whereas the V and J calls and clone size are those reported in that table. The repertoire holds roughly 230,000 clones, with around 89% as singletons. In Seattle, patients joined the study during active infection and were tracked longitudinally. Germline V gene lookup returns CDR1 SGHDN and CDR2 FVKESK. V was clipped by 6 bases and J by 1 base, with 24 bases between them. This CDR3 region has 18 residues. A single count supports this clone.

The clonotype comes from a woman aged 60 to 75 with COVID-19, enrolled during active disease. This chain joins TRBV14 and TRBJ1-1; no reliable D call. Sequencing was carried out using peripheral blood. The CDR3 region has the DNA TGTGCCAGCAGGGATTTGACCGGGAAAGAGTCGAGGAACACTGAAGCTTTCTTT. Its protein is CASRDLTGKESRNTEAFF.